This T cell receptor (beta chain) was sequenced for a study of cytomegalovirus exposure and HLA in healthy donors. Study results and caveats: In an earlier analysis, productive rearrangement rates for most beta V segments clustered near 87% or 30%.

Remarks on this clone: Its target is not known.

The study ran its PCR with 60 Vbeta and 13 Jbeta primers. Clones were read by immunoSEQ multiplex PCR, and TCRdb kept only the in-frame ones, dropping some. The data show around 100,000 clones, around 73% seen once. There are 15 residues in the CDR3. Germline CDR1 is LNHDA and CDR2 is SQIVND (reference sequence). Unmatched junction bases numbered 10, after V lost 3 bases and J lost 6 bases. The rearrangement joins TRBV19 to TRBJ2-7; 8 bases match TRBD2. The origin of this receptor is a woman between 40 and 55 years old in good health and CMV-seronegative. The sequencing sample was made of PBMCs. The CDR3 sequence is CASSIAGGPDGEQYF. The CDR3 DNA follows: TGTGCCAGTAGTATTGCGGGAGGACCGGATGGCGAGCAGTACTTC.